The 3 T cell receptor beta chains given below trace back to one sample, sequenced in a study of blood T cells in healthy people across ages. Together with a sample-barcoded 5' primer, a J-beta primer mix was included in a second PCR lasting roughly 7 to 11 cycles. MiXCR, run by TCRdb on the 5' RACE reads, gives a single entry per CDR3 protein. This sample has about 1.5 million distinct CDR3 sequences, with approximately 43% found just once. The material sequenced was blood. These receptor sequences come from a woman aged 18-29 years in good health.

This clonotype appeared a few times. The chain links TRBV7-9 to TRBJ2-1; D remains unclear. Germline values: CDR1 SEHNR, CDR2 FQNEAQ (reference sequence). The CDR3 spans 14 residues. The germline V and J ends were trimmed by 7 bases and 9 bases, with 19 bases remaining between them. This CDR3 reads CASTSRTVVSEQFF. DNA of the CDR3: TGTGCCAGCACCTCTCGGACGGTAGTAAGTGAGCAGTTCTTC. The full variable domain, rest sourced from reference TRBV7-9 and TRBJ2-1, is DTGVSQNPRHKITKRGQNVTFRCDPISEHNRLYWYRQTLGQGPEFLTYFQNEAQLEKSRLLSDRFSAERPKGSFSTLEIQRTEQGDSAMYLCASTSRTVVSEQFFGPGTRLTVL.

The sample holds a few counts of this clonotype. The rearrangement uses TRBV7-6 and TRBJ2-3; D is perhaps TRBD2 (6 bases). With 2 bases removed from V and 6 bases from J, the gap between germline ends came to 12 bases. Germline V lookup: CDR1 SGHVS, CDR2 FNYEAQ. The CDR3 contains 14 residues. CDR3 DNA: TGTGCCAGCAGCTTATTTTCTGGGGGGGATACGCAGTATTTT. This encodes CASSLFSGGDTQYF. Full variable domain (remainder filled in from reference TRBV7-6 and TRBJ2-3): GAGVSQSPRYKVTKRGQDVALRCDPISGHVSLYWYRQALGQGPEFLTYFNYEAQQDKSGLPNDRFSAERPEGSISTLTIQRTEQRDSAMYRCASSLFSGGDTQYFGPGTRLTVL.

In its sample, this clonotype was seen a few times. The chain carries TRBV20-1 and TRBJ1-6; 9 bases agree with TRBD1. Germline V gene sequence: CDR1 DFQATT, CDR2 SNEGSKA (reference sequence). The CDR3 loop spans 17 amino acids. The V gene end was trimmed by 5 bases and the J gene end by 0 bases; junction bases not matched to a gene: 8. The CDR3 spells CSASGTGYTSYNSPLHF. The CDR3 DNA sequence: TGCAGTGCTTCCGGGACAGGGTATACCTCCTATAATTCACCCCTCCACTTT.